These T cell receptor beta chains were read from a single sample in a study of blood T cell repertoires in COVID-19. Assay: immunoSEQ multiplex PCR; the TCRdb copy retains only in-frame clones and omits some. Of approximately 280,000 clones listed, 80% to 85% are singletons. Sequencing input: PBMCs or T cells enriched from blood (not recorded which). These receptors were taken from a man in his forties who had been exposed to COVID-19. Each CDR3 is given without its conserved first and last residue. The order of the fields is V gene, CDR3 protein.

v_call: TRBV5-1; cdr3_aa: ASSSARLAQEETQY
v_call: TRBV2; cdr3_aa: ASQTGVTDTQY
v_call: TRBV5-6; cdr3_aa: ASSLSGGSYEQY
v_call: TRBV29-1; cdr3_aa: SVSRVNTEAF
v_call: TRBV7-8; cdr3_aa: ASSRGQVTYEQY
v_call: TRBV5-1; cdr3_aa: ASSLAGQVIYEQY
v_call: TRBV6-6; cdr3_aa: ASRNDWTGREQY
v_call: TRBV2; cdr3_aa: ASRMGRGAGGSYEQY
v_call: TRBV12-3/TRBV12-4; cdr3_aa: ASRTGFTGELF
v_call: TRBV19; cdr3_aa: ASSIVQVAGSPLH
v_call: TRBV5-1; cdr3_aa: ASSRGDTGRETQY
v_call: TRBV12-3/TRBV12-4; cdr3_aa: ASSLIQGKGSY
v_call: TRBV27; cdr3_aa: ASRYGDRPYEQY
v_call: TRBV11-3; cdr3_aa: ASSLDYRGSGEAF
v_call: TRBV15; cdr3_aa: ATRIAGSSYNEQF
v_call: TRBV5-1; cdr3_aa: ASSRTSGATGELF
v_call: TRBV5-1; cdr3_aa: ASSPGLAGTNTGELF
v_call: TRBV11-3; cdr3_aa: ASSLRRDRGYEQY
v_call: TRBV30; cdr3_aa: AWSTGGTSNQPQH
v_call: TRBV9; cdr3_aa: ASTPVGQVGDTQY
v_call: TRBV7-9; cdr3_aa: ASSSGFGLGSNEQF
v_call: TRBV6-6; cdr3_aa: ASRPAGISYEQY